Given below is one T cell receptor beta chain in context. This sample is part of a study of T cells after yellow fever vaccination. This CDR3 spans 13 amino acids. The germline V and J ends were trimmed by 1 base and 8 bases, with 9 bases remaining between them. TCRdb analysed the 5' RACE reads with MiXCR anew, one entry per CDR3 protein. Of about 240,000 distinct CDR3 sequences detected, 6.5% to 8.5% appear once; the ten largest clones hold 0.65% to 0.9%. The sample was CD4+ T cells sorted from PBMCs, taken 15 days after the yellow fever booster vaccination. The sequence was obtained from a man under 40 who received the YFV17D yellow fever vaccine. J is TRBJ1-3 and V is TRBV12-3 or TRBV12-4, with a weak D call TRBD1 (5 bases). The CDR3 region is CASSLGQRDTIYF. The CDR3 nucleotides read TGTGCCAGCAGTTTAGGACAGCGGGACACCATATATTTT.